Listed here is a single TCR beta chain. Its antigen is undetermined. These data come from a study of breast tumors, draining lymph nodes, adjacent tissues. MiXCR, applied by TCRdb to the multiplex PCR reads, yields one record per CDR3 protein. The data contain approximately 22,000 distinct CDR3 sequences, under 75% of them singletons. The germline CDR1 and CDR2 sequences are SNHLY and FYNNEI. The CDR3 extends over 18 amino acids. V shed 4 bases and J shed 2 bases, with 22 bases lying between them. Points from the study as a whole: Tumor repertoires ranked between lymph nodes and nontumor tissue in diversity, with V and J gene preferences.

The origin of this receptor is a female donor with breast cancer. Some clones in this sample may be carry-over from other donors' samples. Sequences were obtained from breast tumor tissue. The J gene is TRBJ2-3, the V gene TRBV2; the D is unclear. CDR3 protein: CASSATSAAGSPTDTQYF. The CDR3 region has the DNA TGTGCCAGCAGTGCCACCAGTGCCGCCGGATCCCCCACAGATACGCAGTATTTT. The full variable domain, completed using reference TRBV2 and TRBJ2-3, is EPEVTQTPSHQVTQMGQEVILRCVPISNHLYFYWYRQILGQKVEFLVSFYNNEISEKSEIFDDQFSVERPDGSNFTLKIRSTKLEDSAMYFCASSATSAAGSPTDTQYFGPGTRLTVL.